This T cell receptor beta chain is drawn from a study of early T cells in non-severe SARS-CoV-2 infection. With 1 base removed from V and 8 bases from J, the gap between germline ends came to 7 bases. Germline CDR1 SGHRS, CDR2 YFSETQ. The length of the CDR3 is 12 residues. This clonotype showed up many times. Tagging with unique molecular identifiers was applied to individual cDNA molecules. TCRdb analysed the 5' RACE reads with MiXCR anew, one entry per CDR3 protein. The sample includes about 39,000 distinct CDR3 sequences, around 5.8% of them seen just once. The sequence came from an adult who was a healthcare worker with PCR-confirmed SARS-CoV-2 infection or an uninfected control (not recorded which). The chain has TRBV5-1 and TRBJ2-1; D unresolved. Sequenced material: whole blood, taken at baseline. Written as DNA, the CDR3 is TGCGCCAGCAGCTTGTCCTTGGATGAGCAGTTCTTC. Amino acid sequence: CASSLSLDEQFF.